A selection of T cell receptor beta chains follows, all from one sample in a study of molecular identifiers for immune sequencing clone quantification. Each CDR3 protein gets one entry after TCRdb re-called the PCR reads with MiXCR. The sample has 300,000 to 400,000 distinct CDR3 sequences, roughly a fifth seen once. Specimen: naive CD8+ T cells from blood, with Jurkat cell RNA spiked in. These receptors were collected from a human donor in good health. Some libraries in this study had Jurkat cell RNA spiked in. CDR3s include the opening cysteine and the closing phenylalanine or tryptophan. D genes are given only for firm matches. Not every row has a clone size; where given, it reads once, few, many or a size class.

d_gene	v_gene	len	j_gene	abundance	CDR3nt	CDR3aa
.	TRBV6-6	14	TRBJ1-2	many	TGTGCCAGCAGTTACGGGACTATCAACTATGGCTACACCTTC	CASSYGTINYGYTF
.	TRBV30	14	TRBJ1-1	many	TGTGCCTGGAGTTATAGAGCCCTGGGCACTGAAGCTTTCTTT	CAWSYRALGTEAFF
TRBD1	TRBV2	17	TRBJ1-5	many	TGTGCCAGCAGTCCAACCGGGACAGGGGATAGCAATCAGCCCCAGCATTTT	CASSPTGTGDSNQPQHF
TRBD2	TRBV28	14	TRBJ2-1	many	TGTGCCAGCGGGACTAGCGGTATCAACAATGAGCAGTTCTTC	CASGTSGINNEQFF
.	TRBV6-5	13	TRBJ2-4	many	TGTGCCAGCAGCTCGGGATACAAAAACATTCAGTACTTC	CASSSGYKNIQYF
.	TRBV5-6	14	TRBJ2-1	many	TGTGCCAGCAGCTCCTGGGACCGTTTCAATGAGCAGTTCTTC	CASSSWDRFNEQFF
TRBD2	TRBV30	11	TRBJ2-7	many	TGTGCCTGGACTAGCGGCGGCGAGCAGTACTTC	CAWTSGGEQYF
.	TRBV29-1	14	TRBJ2-7	few	TGCAGCGTTGAAGATCAGCGAGTGGGAAACGAGCAGTACTTC	CSVEDQRVGNEQYF
.	TRBV20-1	15	TRBJ1-6	many	TGCAGTGCTAGACCGCGTGGAGGGGGGAATTCACCCCTCCACTTT	CSARPRGGGNSPLHF
TRBD1	TRBV15	14	TRBJ2-7	.	TGCGCCACCAGCAGCCGGGACAGGGGAAACGAGCAGTACTTC	CATSSRDRGNEQYF
.	TRBV9	16	TRBJ2-3	many	TGTGCCAGCAGCGTAGTGCCCCTCGGGCAGACAGATACGCAGTATTTT	CASSVVPLGQTDTQYF
.	TRBV5-1	15	TRBJ1-5	many	TGCGCCAGCAGCTTCTCTGGGGATAGCAATCAGCCCCAGCATTTT	CASSFSGDSNQPQHF
.	TRBV4-3	16	TRBJ2-7	many	TGCGCCAGCAGCCAAGATCGGGGCACAGGTAACTACGAGCAGTACTTC	CASSQDRGTGNYEQYF
.	TRBV4-1	16	TRBJ1-5	many	TGCGCCAGCAGCCAAGTAGGAGGTGGGGTCGATCAGCCCCAGCATTTT	CASSQVGGGVDQPQHF
.	TRBV7-9	15	TRBJ2-2	.	TGTGCCAGCACCTTAGGTCAAGCGAACACCGGGGAGCTGTTTTTT	CASTLGQANTGELFF
.	TRBV19	13	TRBJ1-1	few	TGTGCCAGTAGTTCCATTGGGGACACTGAAGCTTTCTTT	CASSSIGDTEAFF
.	TRBV19	15	TRBJ2-3	many	TGTGCCAGTAGTATAAGAGCGGTTAGCACAGATACGCAGTATTTT	CASSIRAVSTDTQYF
.	TRBV10-3	12	TRBJ2-7	many	TGTGCCATCAGTTCTTCGTCTTACGAGCAGTACTTC	CAISSSSYEQYF
.	TRBV4-3	17	TRBJ2-2	few	TGCGCCAGCAGCCAAGATGCGGCAGGGGCGAACACCGGGGAGCTGTTTTTT	CASSQDAAGANTGELFF
.	TRBV6-5	13	TRBJ1-5	.	TGTGCCAGCAGTGCCGGGGTGAATCAGCCCCAGCATTTT	CASSAGVNQPQHF
TRBD2	TRBV30	15	TRBJ2-1	many	TGTGCCTGGAGTGTGGTAGCGGGTCGTTACAATGAGCAGTTCTTC	CAWSVVAGRYNEQFF
.	TRBV7-8	16	TRBJ2-7	many	TGTGCCAGCAGCTCCGCCACAGACAGTTGGGTTGACGAGCAGTACTTC	CASSSATDSWVDEQYF
TRBD1	TRBV10-3	14	TRBJ1-1	.	TGTGCCACCGCCGGGACAGCATTTAACACTGAAGCTTTCTTT	CATAGTAFNTEAFF
TRBD1	TRBV7-9	16	TRBJ1-1	many	TGTGCCAGCAGCGCAATCCGACGACAGGGCGGGACTGAAGCTTTCTTT	CASSAIRRQGGTEAFF
TRBD1	TRBV10-1	14	TRBJ2-7	few	TGCGCCAGCAGTGAAGGGACAGGGAATGGCGAGCAGTACTTC	CASSEGTGNGEQYF
TRBD2	TRBV6-4	16	TRBJ2-1	.	TGTGCCAGAAGTGACTCCGACGGGGGGGGGTACAATGAGCAGTTCTTC	CARSDSDGGGYNEQFF
.	TRBV28	15	TRBJ1-5	many	TGTGCCAGCAGTTTTGTGGGGTCTGGCAATCAGCCCCAGCATTTT	CASSFVGSGNQPQHF
TRBD1	TRBV20-1	14	TRBJ1-1	many	TGCAGTGCTAGACAGGACAGGGGGCTTACTGAAGCTTTCTTT	CSARQDRGLTEAFF
TRBD2	TRBV4-1	20	TRBJ2-3	few	TGCGCCAGCAGCCAAGATAGGCCTAGCGGGGGGGCCCGTGGCACAGATACGCAGTATTTT	CASSQDRPSGGARGTDTQYF
.	TRBV28	16	TRBJ2-1	many	TGTGCCAGCAGTTTAAATTGGGGCGGGGCCCTCAATGAGCAGTTCTTC	CASSLNWGGALNEQFF
TRBD1	TRBV5-5	14	TRBJ1-1	many	TGTGCCAGCAGCTTACCCGGGACAGGGTTTGAAGCTTTCTTT	CASSLPGTGFEAFF
.	TRBV7-9	16	TRBJ1-4	many	TGTGCCAGCAGCTTTGCTCTGGAGGGGGACGGGAGAAAACTGTTTTTT	CASSFALEGDGRKLFF
.	TRBV2	15	TRBJ2-3	many	TGTGCCAGCAGTGACAGGGACCTTAGCACAGATACGCAGTATTTT	CASSDRDLSTDTQYF
.	TRBV9	15	TRBJ1-1	many	TGTGCCAGCAGCGTAGGACCTTTGGGAGGCACTGAAGCTTTCTTT	CASSVGPLGGTEAFF
.	TRBV5-6	14	TRBJ1-2	many	TGTGCCAGCAGCTTACCGGACGGACTCTATGGCTACACCTTC	CASSLPDGLYGYTF